A selection of T cell receptor beta chains follows, all from one sample in a study of blood T cell repertoires in COVID-19. Clones were sequenced by immunoSEQ multiplex PCR, and TCRdb holds only the in-frame ones, with some missing. The table has about 240,000 clones, roughly 83% seen once. The specimen was peripheral blood. These receptors originate from a woman aged 80 or older with acute or convalescent COVID-19. CDR3s include the opening cysteine and the closing phenylalanine or tryptophan. The D gene is left open where the match is weak. Clone sizes are given selectively: once, few, many, or a class where the clone is expanded.

d_gene: -
abundance: -
j_gene: TRBJ2-7
v_gene: TRBV28
CDR3aa: CASSPEPPYEQYF
CDR3nt: TGTGCCAGCAGCCCCGAGCCCCCCTACGAGCAGTACTTC

d_gene: -
abundance: -
j_gene: TRBJ1-3
v_gene: TRBV3-1/TRBV3-2
CDR3aa: CASSPGHTIYF
CDR3nt: TGTGCCAGCAGTCCAGGTCACACCATATATTTT

d_gene: -
abundance: -
j_gene: TRBJ1-1
v_gene: TRBV9
CDR3aa: CASSNGRSVNTEAFF
CDR3nt: TGTGCCAGCAGTAATGGGAGGAGCGTGAACACTGAAGCTTTCTTT

d_gene: -
abundance: -
j_gene: TRBJ1-1
v_gene: TRBV12-3/TRBV12-4
CDR3aa: CASTNSPDTEAFF
CDR3nt: TGTGCCAGCACCAACTCCCCCGACACTGAAGCTTTCTTT

d_gene: -
abundance: -
j_gene: TRBJ2-7
v_gene: TRBV3-1/TRBV3-2
CDR3aa: CASSQAGSTNEQYF
CDR3nt: TGTGCCAGCAGCCAAGCGGGGTCGACTAACGAGCAGTACTTC

d_gene: -
abundance: -
j_gene: TRBJ1-2
v_gene: TRBV3-1/TRBV3-2
CDR3aa: CASSPTTGVYGYTF
CDR3nt: TGTGCCAGCAGCCCAACGACAGGCGTCTATGGCTACACCTTC

d_gene: TRBD2
abundance: -
j_gene: TRBJ2-7
v_gene: TRBV19
CDR3aa: CASNPGRGYEQYF
CDR3nt: TGTGCCAGTAACCCCGGGAGGGGTTACGAGCAGTACTTC

d_gene: TRBD1
abundance: -
j_gene: TRBJ1-2
v_gene: TRBV12-3/TRBV12-4
CDR3aa: CASSLRQGGGYTF
CDR3nt: TGTGCCAGCAGTTTAAGACAGGGTGGCGGCTACACCTTC

d_gene: TRBD1
abundance: -
j_gene: TRBJ1-3
v_gene: TRBV5-4
CDR3aa: CASSDKGAFGNTIYF
CDR3nt: TGTGCCAGCAGCGACAAGGGGGCTTTTGGAAACACCATATATTTT

d_gene: TRBD1
abundance: once
j_gene: TRBJ1-4
v_gene: TRBV28
CDR3aa: CASSLLTGDNEKLFF
CDR3nt: TGTGCCAGCAGTTTATTAACAGGGGATAATGAAAAACTGTTTTTT

d_gene: -
abundance: once
j_gene: TRBJ1-2
v_gene: TRBV28
CDR3aa: CASSHPGAERGYTF
CDR3nt: TGTGCCAGCAGCCACCCAGGTGCCGAACGGGGCTACACCTTC

d_gene: -
abundance: -
j_gene: TRBJ1-1
v_gene: TRBV18
CDR3aa: CASSPFQDSQAFF
CDR3nt: TGTGCCAGCTCACCGTTTCAGGACAGTCAAGCTTTCTTT

d_gene: -
abundance: -
j_gene: TRBJ1-1
v_gene: TRBV30
CDR3aa: CAWSNRAGTEAFF
CDR3nt: TGTGCCTGGAGCAACAGGGCGGGCACTGAAGCTTTCTTT

d_gene: -
abundance: -
j_gene: TRBJ2-7
v_gene: TRBV6-5
CDR3aa: CASSYRGTYEQYF
CDR3nt: TGTGCCAGCAGTTACAGGGGCACCTACGAGCAGTACTTC

d_gene: -
abundance: -
j_gene: TRBJ1-6
v_gene: TRBV15
CDR3aa: CATTPEFNSPLHF
CDR3nt: TGTGCCACTACACCAGAATTTAATTCACCCCTCCACTTT

d_gene: TRBD1
abundance: -
j_gene: TRBJ2-7
v_gene: TRBV28
CDR3aa: CASNHRTGNYEQYF
CDR3nt: TGTGCCAGCAACCATAGGACAGGGAACTACGAGCAGTACTTC

d_gene: -
abundance: -
j_gene: TRBJ1-3
v_gene: TRBV2
CDR3aa: CASSGGTADSGNTIYF
CDR3nt: TGTGCCAGCAGTGGGGGGACTGCTGACTCTGGAAACACCATATATTTT

d_gene: -
abundance: -
j_gene: TRBJ1-5
v_gene: TRBV2
CDR3aa: CASSPGGNQPQHF
CDR3nt: TGTGCCAGCAGCCCAGGGGGCAATCAGCCCCAGCATTTT

d_gene: -
abundance: -
j_gene: TRBJ1-2
v_gene: TRBV18
CDR3aa: CASSPEAANYGYTF
CDR3nt: TGTGCCAGCTCCCCGGAGGCAGCGAACTATGGCTACACCTTC

d_gene: TRBD1
abundance: -
j_gene: TRBJ2-5
v_gene: TRBV19
CDR3aa: CATSTGEAETQYF
CDR3nt: TGTGCCACTTCGACAGGGGAGGCGGAGACCCAGTACTTC

d_gene: -
abundance: -
j_gene: TRBJ2-4
v_gene: TRBV30
CDR3aa: CAFSLGASGNIQYF
CDR3nt: TGTGCCTTCTCTCTGGGGGCCTCAGGGAACATTCAGTACTTC

d_gene: -
abundance: -
j_gene: TRBJ2-7
v_gene: TRBV11-2
CDR3aa: CASSLGRQGEQYF
CDR3nt: TGTGCCAGCAGCTTAGGGCGGCAAGGCGAGCAGTACTTC